Sequencing of this T cell receptor beta chain was carried out in a study of cytomegalovirus exposure and HLA in healthy donors. The assay was immunoSEQ multiplex PCR, and TCRdb's table has in-frame clones only and misses some. Among about 330,000 clones listed, 75% to 90% were seen once. Germline lookup yields CDR1 SQVTM and CDR2 ANQGSEA. The CDR3 is made up of 15 amino acids. Germline trimming cut 5 bases from V and 2 bases from J; bases unmatched to any gene: 4. Sequencing input: PBMCs. This receptor was identified in a woman aged 25 to 39 in good health and CMV-seropositive. The chain links TRBV29-1 to TRBJ2-2, with 11 bases aligning to TRBD1. Here the CDR3 DNA reads TGCAGCGTTATTCGGACAGGGGGCAACACCGGGGAGCTGTTTTTT. Protein product: CSVIRTGGNTGELFF.